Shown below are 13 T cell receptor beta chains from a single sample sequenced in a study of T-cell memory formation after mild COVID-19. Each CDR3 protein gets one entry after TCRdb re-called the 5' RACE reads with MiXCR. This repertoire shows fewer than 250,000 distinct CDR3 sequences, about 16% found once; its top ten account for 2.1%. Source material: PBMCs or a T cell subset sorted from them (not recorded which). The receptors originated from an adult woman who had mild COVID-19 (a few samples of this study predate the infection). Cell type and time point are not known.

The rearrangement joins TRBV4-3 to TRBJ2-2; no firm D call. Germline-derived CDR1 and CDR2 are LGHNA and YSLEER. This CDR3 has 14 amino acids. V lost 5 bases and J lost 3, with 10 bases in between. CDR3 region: CASSIGWYTGELFF. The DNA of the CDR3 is TGCGCCAGCAGCATAGGGTGGTACACCGGGGAGCTGTTTTTT.

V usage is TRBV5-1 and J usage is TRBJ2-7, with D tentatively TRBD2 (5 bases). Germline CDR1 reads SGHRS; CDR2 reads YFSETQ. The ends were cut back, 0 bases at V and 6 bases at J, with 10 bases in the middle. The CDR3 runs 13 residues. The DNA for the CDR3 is TGCGCCAGCAGCTTGGCCGGGGTACCCGAGCAGTACTTC. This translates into CASSLAGVPEQYF.

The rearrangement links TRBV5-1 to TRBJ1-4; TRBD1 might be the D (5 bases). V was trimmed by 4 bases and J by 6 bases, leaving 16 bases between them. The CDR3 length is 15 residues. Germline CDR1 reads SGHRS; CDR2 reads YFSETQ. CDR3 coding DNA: TGCGCCAGCAGCATTCTACCTCAGGGAGATGAAAAACTGTTTTTT. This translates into CASSILPQGDEKLFF.

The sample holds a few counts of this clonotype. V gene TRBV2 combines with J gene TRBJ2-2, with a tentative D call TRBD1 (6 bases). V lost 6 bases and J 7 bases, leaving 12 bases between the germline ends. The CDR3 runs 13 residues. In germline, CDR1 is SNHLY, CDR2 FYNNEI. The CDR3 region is CASRGARGGELFF. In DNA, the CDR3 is TGTGCCAGCAGGGGAGCCAGGGGCGGGGAGCTGTTTTTT. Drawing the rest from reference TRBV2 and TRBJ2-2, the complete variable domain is EPEVTQTPSHQVTQMGQEVILRCVPISNHLYFYWYRQILGQKVEFLVSFYNNEISEKSEIFDDQFSVERPDGSNFTLKIRSTKLEDSAMYFCASRGARGGELFFGEGSRLTVL.

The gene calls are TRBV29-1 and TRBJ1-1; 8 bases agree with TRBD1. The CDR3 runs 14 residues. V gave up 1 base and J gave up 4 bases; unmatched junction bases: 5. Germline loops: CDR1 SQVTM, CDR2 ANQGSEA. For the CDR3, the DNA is TGCAGCGTTGAAGGGAGACAGGGGAGCACTGAAGCTTTCTTT. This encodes CSVEGRQGSTEAFF.

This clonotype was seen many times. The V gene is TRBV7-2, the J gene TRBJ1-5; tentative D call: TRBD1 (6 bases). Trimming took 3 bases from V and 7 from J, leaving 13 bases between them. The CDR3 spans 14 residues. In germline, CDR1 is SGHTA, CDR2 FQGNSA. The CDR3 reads CASSFTGSGQPQHF. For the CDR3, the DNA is TGTGCCAGCAGCTTTACAGGGTCGGGGCAGCCCCAGCATTTT. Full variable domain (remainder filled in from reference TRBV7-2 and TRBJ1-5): GAGVSQSPSNKVTEKGKDVELRCDPISGHTALYWYRQSLGQGLEFLIYFQGNSAPDKSGLPSDRFSAERTGGSVSTLTIQRTQQEDSAVYLCASSFTGSGQPQHFGDGTRLSIL.

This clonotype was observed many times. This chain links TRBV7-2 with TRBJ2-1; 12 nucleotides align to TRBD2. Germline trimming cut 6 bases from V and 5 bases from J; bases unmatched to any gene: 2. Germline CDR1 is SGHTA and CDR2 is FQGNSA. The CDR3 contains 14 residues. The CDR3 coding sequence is TGTGCCAGCAGTCTAGCGGGAGGGCACAATGAGCAGTTCTTC. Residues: CASSLAGGHNEQFF.

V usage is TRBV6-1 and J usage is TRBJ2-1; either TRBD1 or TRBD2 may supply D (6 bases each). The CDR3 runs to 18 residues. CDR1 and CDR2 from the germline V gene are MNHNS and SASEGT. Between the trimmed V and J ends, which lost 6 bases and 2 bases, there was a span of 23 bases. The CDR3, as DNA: TGTGCCAGCAGCCTAAGAACTGGGGGGCTGGGCCCCTACAATGAGCAGTTCTTC. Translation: CASSLRTGGLGPYNEQFF.

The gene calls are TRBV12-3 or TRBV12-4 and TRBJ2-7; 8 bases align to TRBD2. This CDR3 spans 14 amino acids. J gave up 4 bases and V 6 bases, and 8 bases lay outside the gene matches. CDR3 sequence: CASRPGGGRYEQYF. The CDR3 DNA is TGTGCCAGCAGGCCCGGGGGGGGTAGATACGAGCAGTACTTC.

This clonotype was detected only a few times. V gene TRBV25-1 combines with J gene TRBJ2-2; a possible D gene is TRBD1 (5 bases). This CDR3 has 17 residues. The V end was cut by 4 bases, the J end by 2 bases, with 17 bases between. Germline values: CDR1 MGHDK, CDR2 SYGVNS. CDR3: CASSARLGRVNTGELFF. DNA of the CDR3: TGTGCCAGCAGTGCAAGATTGGGCAGGGTCAACACCGGGGAGCTGTTTTTT.

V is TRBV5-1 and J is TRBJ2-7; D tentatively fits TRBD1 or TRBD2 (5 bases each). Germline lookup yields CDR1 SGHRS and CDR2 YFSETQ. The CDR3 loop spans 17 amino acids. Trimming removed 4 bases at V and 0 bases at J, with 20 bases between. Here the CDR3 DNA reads TGCGCCAGCAGCCGAGGGACGCACCCTTCTAGCTCCTACGAGCAGTACTTC. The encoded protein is CASSRGTHPSSSYEQYF.

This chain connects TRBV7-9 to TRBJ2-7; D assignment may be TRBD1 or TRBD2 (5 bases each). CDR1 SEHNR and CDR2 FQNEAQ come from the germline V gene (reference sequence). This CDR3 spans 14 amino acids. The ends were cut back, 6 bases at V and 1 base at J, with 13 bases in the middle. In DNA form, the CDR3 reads TGTGCCAGCAGTGTCCCGGGACGGTCCTACGAGCAGTACTTC. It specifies CASSVPGRSYEQYF.

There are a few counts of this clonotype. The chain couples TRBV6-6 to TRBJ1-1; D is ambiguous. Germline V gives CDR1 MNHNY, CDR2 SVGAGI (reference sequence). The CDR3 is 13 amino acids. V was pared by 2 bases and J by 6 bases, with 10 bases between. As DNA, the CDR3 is TGTGCCAGCAGTTACAGGCAGTCTCCTGAAGCTTTCTTT. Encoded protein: CASSYRQSPEAFF.